This TCR beta chain was sequenced in a study of graft-versus-host responses after intestinal transplantation. Study at large: Induction with anti-thymocyte globulin, then tacrolimus and steroids for around three years, was given to all recipients.

The junction had 4 bases not matched to a gene; V was cut back by 4 bases and J by 1 base. The germline V gene has CDR1 SGHNT and CDR2 YYREEE (reference sequence). The CDR3 loop spans 17 amino acids. TCRdb keeps only in-frame clones here, not all; method: immunoSEQ multiplex PCR. The sample contains 25,000 to 30,000 clones, 82% of which appear only once. Study-level points and caveats: Individuals who had graft-donor T cell macrochimerism had allografts that showed high graft-versus-host to host-versus-graft clonal ratios. Early post-transplant falls in HvG clones accompanied the peak levels of circulating GvH clones. Recipient marrow harbored GvH clones, some of which surfaced first in ileum or blood.

This clone was recorded a few times. The target antigen is unknown. The TCR was taken from a human donor who received an intestinal transplant. The sequenced sample was unstimulated CD4+ T cells sorted from spleen or lymph node cells, obtained before intestinal transplant. This chain uses TRBV5-4 with TRBJ2-5, with 16 nucleotides matching TRBD2. The CDR3 bases are TGTGCCAGCAGCCCGGGACTAGCGGGGGGGATCCAAGAGACCCAGTACTTC. Translated, it gives CASSPGLAGGIQETQYF.